These 2 T cell receptor beta chains were sequenced from one sample in a study of T cell repertoires in cytomegalovirus infection. TCRdb re-analysed the reads in MiXCR, keeping a single row per CDR3 protein. The repertoire holds hundreds of thousands of distinct CDR3 sequences, with over 25% as singletons. Which antigens these TCRs recognize remains unknown. The material was cultured CD8+ T cells from PBMCs, obtained from culture after CMV antigen stimulation. All receptors derive from a human donor in good health (CMV status not recorded). Some clones in this sample may be carry-over from other donors' samples.

J is TRBJ2-7 and V is TRBV10-2; tentative D call: TRBD2 (6 bases). Germline V gene lookup returns CDR1 WSHSY and CDR2 SAAADI. V was cut by 8 bases and J by 3 bases, with 11 bases left in between. CDR3 length: 12 amino acids. The CDR3 bases are TGCGCCAGCGGGACTGCCAACTACGAGCAGTACTTC. Its translation: CASGTANYEQYF.

CDR3 protein: CASSPTYETFGYTF. The DNA for the CDR3 is TGTGCCAGCAGCCCCACATACGAGACTTTTGGCTACACCTTC. The gene calls are TRBV13 and TRBJ1-2; D remains unclear. This CDR3 region has 14 residues. The V and J ends lost 5 bases and 7 bases respectively, with 17 bases between them. Germline lookup yields CDR1 PRHDT and CDR2 FYEKMQ (reference sequence).